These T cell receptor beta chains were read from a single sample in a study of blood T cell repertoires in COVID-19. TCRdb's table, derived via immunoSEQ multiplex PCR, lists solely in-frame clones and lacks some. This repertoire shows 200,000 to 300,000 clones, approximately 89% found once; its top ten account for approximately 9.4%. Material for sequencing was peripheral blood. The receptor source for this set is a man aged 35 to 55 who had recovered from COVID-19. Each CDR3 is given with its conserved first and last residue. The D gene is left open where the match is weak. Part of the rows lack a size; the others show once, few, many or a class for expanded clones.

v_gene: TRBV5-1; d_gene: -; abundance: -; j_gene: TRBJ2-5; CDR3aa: CASSLAGDQETQYF; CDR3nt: TGCGCCAGCAGCTTGGCAGGGGACCAAGAGACCCAGTACTTC
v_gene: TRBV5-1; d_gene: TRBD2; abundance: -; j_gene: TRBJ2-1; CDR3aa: CASSSSGSLFNEQFF; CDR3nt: TGCGCCAGCAGCTCGAGCGGGAGCCTGTTCAATGAGCAGTTCTTC
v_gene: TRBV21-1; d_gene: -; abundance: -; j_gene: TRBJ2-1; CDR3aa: CASSFRLGLAGPGIF; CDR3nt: TGTGCCAGCAGCTTCCGCCTGGGACTAGCGGGGCCTGGGATCTTC
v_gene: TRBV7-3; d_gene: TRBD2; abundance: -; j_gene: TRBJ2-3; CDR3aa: CASSTSGGRNTQYF; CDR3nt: TGTGCCAGCAGCACTAGCGGGGGAAGGAATACGCAGTATTTT
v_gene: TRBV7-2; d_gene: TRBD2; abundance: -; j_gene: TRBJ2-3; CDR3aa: CASSLRSGGSSNTQYF; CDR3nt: TGTGCCAGCAGCTTACGGAGCGGGGGGAGTTCAAATACGCAGTATTTT
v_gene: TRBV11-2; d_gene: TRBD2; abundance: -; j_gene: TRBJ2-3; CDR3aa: CASSLDGASGRHTQYF; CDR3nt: TGTGCCAGCAGCTTAGATGGGGCTAGCGGGAGGCATACGCAGTATTTT
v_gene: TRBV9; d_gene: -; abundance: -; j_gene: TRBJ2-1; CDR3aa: CASSGRRGNPNEQFF; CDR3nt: TGTGCCAGCAGCGGTCGTCGGGGGAACCCGAATGAGCAGTTCTTC
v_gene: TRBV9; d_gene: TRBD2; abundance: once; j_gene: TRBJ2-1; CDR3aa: CASSVAGGRAGNEQFF; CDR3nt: TGTGCCAGCAGCGTAGCGGGCGGGAGGGCCGGTAATGAGCAGTTCTTC
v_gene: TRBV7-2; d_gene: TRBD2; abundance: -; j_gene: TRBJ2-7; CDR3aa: CASSLVASGRPQTYEQYF; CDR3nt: TGTGCCAGCAGCTTAGTGGCTAGCGGGAGGCCGCAAACCTACGAGCAGTACTTC
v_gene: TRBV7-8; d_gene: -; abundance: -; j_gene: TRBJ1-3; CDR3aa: CASSYDTGFGNTIYF; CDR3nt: TGTGCCAGCAGCTATGATACAGGGTTTGGAAACACCATATATTTT
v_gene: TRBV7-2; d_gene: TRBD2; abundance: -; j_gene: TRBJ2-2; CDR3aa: CASSFKLAGLVGELFF; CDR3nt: TGTGCCAGCAGCTTCAAACTAGCGGGGTTGGTCGGGGAGCTGTTTTTT
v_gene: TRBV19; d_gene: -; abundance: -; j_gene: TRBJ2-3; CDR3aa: CASSTVGREAQYF; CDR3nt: TGTGCCAGTAGTACGGTGGGGCGCGAGGCGCAGTATTTT
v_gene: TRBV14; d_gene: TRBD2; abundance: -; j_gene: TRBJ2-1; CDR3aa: CASSHISGRNSYNEQFF; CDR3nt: TGTGCCAGCAGCCATATTAGCGGGAGGAACTCCTACAATGAGCAGTTCTTC
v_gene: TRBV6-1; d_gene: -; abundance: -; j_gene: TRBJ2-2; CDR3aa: CASSERVRAGPNTGELFF; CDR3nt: TGTGCCAGCAGTGAAAGGGTCAGGGCGGGGCCAAACACCGGGGAGCTGTTTTTT
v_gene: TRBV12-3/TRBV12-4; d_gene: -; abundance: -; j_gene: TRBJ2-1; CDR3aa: CASSLLVSNEQFF; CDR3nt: TGTGCCAGCAGTTTACTAGTCAGCAATGAGCAGTTCTTC
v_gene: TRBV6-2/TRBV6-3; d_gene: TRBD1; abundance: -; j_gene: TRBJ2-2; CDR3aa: CASSTPGQGAYGELFF; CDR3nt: TGTGCCAGCAGTACTCCCGGACAGGGGGCCTACGGGGAGCTGTTTTTT
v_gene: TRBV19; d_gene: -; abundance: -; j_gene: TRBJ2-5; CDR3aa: CASSPRPELTQYF; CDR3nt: TGTGCCAGTAGTCCCCGGCCGGAGTTGACCCAGTACTTC
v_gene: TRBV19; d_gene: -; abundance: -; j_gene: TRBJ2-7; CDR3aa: CASNSGTRTYEQYF; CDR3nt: TGTGCCAGTAATTCCGGGACACGAACCTACGAGCAGTACTTC
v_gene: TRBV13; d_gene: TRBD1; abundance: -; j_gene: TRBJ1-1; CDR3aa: CASSLVTGSVSAFF; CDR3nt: TGTGCCAGCAGCCTCGTGACAGGGTCTGTGTCTGCTTTCTTT
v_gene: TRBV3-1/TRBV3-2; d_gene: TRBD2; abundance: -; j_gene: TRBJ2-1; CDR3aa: CASSQETLAGVYNEQFF; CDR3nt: TGTGCCAGCAGCCAAGAGACTCTAGCGGGAGTCTACAATGAGCAGTTCTTC
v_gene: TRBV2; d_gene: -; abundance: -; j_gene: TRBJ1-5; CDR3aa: CASSEGLRGNQPQHF; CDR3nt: TGTGCCAGCAGTGAGGGACTTAGAGGCAATCAGCCCCAGCATTTT
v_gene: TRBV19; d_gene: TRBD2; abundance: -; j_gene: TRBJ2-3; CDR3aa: CASSIVGGRGTDTQYF; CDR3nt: TGTGCCAGTAGTATAGTCGGCGGGAGGGGCACAGATACGCAGTATTTT
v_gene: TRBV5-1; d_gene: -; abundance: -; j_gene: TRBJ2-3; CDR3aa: CASRGGLAFYNTDTQYF; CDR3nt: TGCGCCAGCAGAGGAGGGCTAGCCTTTTATAACACAGATACGCAGTATTTT
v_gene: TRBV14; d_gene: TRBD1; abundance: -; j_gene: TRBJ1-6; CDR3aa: CASSLQGANSPLHF; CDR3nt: TGTGCCAGCAGCCTACAGGGGGCTAATTCACCCCTCCACTTT
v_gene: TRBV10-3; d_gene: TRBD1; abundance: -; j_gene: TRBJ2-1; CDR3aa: CAINEQGGNEQFF; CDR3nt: TGTGCCATCAATGAACAGGGGGGAAATGAGCAGTTCTTC
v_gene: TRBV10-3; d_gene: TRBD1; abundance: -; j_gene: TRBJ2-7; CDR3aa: CAISGSWDSSYEQYF; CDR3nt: TGTGCCATCAGTGGTTCCTGGGACAGCTCCTACGAGCAGTACTTC
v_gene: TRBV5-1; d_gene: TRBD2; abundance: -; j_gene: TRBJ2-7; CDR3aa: CASSLTSGGLSYEQYF; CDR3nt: TGCGCCAGCAGCTTGACTAGCGGGGGACTCTCCTACGAGCAGTACTTC
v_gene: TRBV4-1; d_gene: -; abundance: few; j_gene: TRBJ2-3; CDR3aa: CASSQQELTDTQYF; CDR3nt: TGCGCCAGCAGCCAACAGGAATTGACAGATACGCAGTATTTT
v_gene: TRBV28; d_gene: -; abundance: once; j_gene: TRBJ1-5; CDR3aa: CASTDSQPQPQHF; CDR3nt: TGTGCCAGCACGGACAGTCAGCCTCAGCCCCAGCATTTT
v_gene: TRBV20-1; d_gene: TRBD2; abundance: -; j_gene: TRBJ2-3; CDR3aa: CSASGVTGLLPSTDTQYF; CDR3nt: TGCAGTGCTAGTGGTGTAACGGGACTACTTCCTAGCACAGATACGCAGTATTTT
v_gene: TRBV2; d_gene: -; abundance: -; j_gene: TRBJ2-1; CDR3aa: CASSASTSWAGEQFF; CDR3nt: TGTGCCAGCAGTGCCTCCACCTCCTGGGCTGGGGAGCAGTTCTTC
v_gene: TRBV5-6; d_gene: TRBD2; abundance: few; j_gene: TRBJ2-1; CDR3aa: CASSLMAGDPYNEQFF; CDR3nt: TGTGCCAGCAGCTTGATGGCGGGAGACCCCTACAATGAGCAGTTCTTC
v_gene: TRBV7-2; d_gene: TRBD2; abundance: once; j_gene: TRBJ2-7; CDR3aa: CASSFTTSGSNYEQYF; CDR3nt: TGTGCCAGCAGCTTCACGACTAGCGGGAGTAATTACGAGCAGTACTTC
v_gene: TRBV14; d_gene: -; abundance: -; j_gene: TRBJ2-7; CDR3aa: CASSQQRGGYEQYF; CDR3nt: TGTGCCAGCAGCCAACAGCGAGGGGGCTACGAGCAGTACTTC
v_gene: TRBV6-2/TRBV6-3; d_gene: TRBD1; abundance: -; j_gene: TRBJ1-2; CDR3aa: CASSLPGQGNYGYTF; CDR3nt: TGTGCCAGCAGCCTCCCGGGACAGGGGAACTATGGCTACACCTTC
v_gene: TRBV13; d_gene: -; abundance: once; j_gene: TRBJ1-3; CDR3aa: CASKTTGPGNTIYF; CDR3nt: TGTGCCAGCAAGACTACAGGGCCTGGAAACACCATATATTTT
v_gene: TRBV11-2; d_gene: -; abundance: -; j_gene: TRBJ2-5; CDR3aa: CASGEGGRETQYF; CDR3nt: TGTGCCAGCGGCGAGGGAGGCCGAGAGACCCAGTACTTC